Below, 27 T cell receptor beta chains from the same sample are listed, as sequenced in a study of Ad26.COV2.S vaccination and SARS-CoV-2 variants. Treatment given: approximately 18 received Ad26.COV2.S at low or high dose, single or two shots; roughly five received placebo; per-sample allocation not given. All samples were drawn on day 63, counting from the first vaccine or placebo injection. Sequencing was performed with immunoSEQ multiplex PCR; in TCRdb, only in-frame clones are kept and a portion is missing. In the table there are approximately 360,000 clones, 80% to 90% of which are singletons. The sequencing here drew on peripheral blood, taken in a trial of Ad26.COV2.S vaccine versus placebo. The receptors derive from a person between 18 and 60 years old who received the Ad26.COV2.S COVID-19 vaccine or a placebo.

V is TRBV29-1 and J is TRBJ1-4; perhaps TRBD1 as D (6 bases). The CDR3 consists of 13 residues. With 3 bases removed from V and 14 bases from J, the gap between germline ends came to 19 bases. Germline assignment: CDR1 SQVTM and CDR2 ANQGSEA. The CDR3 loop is CSVDSGAGKGLFF. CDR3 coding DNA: TGCAGCGTTGATTCGGGGGCCGGGAAAGGGCTGTTTTTT.

The CDR3 is CATSRGDRESEKLFF. The DNA of the CDR3 is TGTGCCACCAGCAGAGGGGACAGGGAGAGTGAAAAACTGTTTTTT. This chain connects TRBV15 to TRBJ1-4, with TRBD1 matching over 9 bases. Germline lookup yields CDR1 LNHNV and CDR2 YYDKDF (reference sequence). The CDR3 has 15 residues. V gave up 1 base and J gave up 7 bases; unmatched junction bases: 4. The complete variable domain, with remaining parts taken from reference TRBV15 and TRBJ1-4, reads DAMVIQNPRYQVTQFGKPVTLSCSQTLNHNVMYWYQQKSSQAPKLLFHYYDKDFNNEADTPDNFQSRRPNTSFCFLDIRSPGLGDTAMYLCATSRGDRESEKLFFGSGTQLSVL.

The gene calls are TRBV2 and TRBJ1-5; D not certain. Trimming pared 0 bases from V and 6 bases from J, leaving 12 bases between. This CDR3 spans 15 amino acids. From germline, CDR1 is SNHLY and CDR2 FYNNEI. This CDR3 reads CASSEASPVVQPQHF. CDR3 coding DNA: TGTGCCAGCAGTGAAGCCTCCCCGGTTGTTCAGCCCCAGCATTTT.

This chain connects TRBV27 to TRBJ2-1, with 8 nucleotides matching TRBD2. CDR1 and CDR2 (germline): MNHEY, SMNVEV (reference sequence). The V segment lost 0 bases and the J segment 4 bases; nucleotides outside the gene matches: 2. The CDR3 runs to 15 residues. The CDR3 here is CASSLSASGYNEQFF. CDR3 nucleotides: TGTGCCAGCAGTTTATCCGCTAGCGGGTACAATGAGCAGTTCTTC.

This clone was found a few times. CDR3 region: CASSLRGLNSPLHF. CDR3 DNA sequence: TGTGCCAGCAGCCTAAGGGGGCTTAATTCACCCCTCCACTTT. The chain recombines TRBV7-2 with TRBJ1-6; TRBD1 agrees at 7 bases. Germline V gene data show CDR1 as SGHTA and CDR2 as FQGNSA. The CDR3 sequence is 14 residues long. V shed 5 bases, J shed 6 bases, and the junction held 4 bases outside the gene matches.

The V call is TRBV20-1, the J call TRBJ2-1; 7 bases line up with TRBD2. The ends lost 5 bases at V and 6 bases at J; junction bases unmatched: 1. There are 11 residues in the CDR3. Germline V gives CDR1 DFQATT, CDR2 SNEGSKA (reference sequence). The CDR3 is CSAGTINEQFF. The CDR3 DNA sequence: TGCAGTGCTGGGACTATCAATGAGCAGTTCTTC.

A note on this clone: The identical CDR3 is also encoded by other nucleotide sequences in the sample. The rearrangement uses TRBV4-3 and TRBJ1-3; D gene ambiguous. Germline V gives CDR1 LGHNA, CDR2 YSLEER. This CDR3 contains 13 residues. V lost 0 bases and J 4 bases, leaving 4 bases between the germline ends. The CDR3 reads CASSQERGNTIYF. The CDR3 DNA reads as TGCGCCAGCAGCCAAGAGCGGGGAAACACCATATATTTT.

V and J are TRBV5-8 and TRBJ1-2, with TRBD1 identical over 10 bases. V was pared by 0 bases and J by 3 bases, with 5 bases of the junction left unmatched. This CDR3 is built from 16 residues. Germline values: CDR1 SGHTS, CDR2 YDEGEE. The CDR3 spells CASSLGRDRGYYGYTF. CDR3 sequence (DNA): TGTGCCAGCAGCTTGGGCCGGGACAGGGGATACTATGGCTACACCTTC.

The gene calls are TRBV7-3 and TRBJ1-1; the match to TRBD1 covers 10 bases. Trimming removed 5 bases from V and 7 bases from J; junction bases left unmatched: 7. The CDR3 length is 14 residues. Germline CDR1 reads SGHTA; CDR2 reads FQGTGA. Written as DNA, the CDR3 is TGTGCCAGCAGCCCAGGACAGGGGGAGAGTGAAGCTTTCTTT. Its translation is CASSPGQGESEAFF.

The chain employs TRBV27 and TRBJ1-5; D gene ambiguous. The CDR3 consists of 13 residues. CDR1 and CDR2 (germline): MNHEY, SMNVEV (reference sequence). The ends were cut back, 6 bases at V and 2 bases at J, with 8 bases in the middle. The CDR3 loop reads CASREVGNQPQHF. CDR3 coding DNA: TGTGCCAGCAGGGAGGTGGGCAATCAGCCCCAGCATTTT.

In DNA, the CDR3 is TGTGCCAGTAGGGGACAGTACAATCAGCCCCAGCATTTT. This encodes CASRGQYNQPQHF. The chain combines TRBV19 with TRBJ1-5, with 7 positions matching TRBD1. V lost 6 bases to trimming and J lost 3 bases; unmatched junction nucleotides: 2. The CDR3 has 13 amino acids. From germline, CDR1 is LNHDA and CDR2 SQIVND (reference sequence).

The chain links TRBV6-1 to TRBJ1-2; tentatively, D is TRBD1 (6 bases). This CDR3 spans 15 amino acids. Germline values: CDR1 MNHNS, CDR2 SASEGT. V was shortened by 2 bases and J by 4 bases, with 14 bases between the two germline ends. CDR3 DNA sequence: TGTGCCAGCAGTGAACAATTTACAGGGAGCTATGGCTACACCTTC. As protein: CASSEQFTGSYGYTF.

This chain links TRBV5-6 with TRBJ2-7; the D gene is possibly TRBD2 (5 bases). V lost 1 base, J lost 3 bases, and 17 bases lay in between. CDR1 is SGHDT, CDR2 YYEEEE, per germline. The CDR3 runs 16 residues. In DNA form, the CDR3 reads TGTGCCAGCAGCTTGCCTGGGATTAGCGAAAACTACGAGCAGTACTTC. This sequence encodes CASSLPGISENYEQYF.

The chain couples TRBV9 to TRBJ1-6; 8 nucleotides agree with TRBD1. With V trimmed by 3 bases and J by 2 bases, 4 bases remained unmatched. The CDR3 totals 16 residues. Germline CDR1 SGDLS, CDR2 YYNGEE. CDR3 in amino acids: CASSETGDPYNSPLHF. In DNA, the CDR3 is TGTGCCAGCAGCGAGACAGGGGATCCCTATAATTCACCCCTCCACTTT.

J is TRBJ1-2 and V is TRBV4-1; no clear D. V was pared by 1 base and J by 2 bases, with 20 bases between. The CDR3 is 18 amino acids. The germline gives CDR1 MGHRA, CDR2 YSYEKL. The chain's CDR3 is CASSQGPRSSPRNYGYTF. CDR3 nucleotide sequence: TGCGCCAGCAGCCAAGGTCCGAGAAGTAGCCCGAGGAACTATGGCTACACCTTC.

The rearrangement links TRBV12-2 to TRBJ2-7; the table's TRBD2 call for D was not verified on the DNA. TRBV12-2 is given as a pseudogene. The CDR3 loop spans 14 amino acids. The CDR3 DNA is TGTGCAAGTCGCTTCAGCGGGCGGATCTACGAGCAGTACTTC. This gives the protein CASRFSGRIYEQYF.

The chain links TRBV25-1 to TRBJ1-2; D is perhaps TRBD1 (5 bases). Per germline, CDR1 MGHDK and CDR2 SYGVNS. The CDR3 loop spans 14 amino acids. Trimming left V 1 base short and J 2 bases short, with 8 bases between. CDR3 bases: TGTGCCAGCAGTGAATGGGGCCAGAACTATGGCTACACCTTC. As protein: CASSEWGQNYGYTF.

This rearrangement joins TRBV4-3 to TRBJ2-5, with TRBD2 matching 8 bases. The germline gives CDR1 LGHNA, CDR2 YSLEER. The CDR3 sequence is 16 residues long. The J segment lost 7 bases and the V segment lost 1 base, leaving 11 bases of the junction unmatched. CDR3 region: CASSQVGPDAGGTQYF. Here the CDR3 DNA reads TGCGCCAGCAGCCAAGTTGGGCCCGACGCGGGGGGGACCCAGTACTTC.

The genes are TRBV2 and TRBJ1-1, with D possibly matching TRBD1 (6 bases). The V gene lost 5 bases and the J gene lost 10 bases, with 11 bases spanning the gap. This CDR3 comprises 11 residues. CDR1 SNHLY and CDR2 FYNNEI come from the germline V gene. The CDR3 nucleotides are TGTGCCAGCAGTCCCGACAGGAGAGCTTTCTTT. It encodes CASSPDRRAFF. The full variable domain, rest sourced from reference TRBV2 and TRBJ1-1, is EPEVTQTPSHQVTQMGQEVILRCVPISNHLYFYWYRQILGQKVEFLVSFYNNEISEKSEIFDDQFSVERPDGSNFTLKIRSTKLEDSAMYFCASSPDRRAFFGQGTRLTVV.

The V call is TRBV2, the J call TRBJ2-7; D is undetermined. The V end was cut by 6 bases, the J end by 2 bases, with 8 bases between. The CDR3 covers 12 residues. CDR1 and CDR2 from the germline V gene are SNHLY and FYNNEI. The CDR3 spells CASRPGPYEQYF. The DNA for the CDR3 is TGTGCCAGCAGGCCCGGACCCTACGAGCAGTACTTC.

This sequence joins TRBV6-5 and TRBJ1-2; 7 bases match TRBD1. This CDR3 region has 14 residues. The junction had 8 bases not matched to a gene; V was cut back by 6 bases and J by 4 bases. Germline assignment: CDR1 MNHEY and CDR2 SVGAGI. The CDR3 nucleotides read TGTGCCAGCAGACCGGGACAGCAGATCTATGGCTACACCTTC. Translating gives CASRPGQQIYGYTF.

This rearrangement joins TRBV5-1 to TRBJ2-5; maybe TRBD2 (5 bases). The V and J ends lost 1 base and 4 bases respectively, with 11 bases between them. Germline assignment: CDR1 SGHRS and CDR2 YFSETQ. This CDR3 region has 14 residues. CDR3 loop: CASSLHTRGETQYF. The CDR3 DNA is TGCGCCAGCAGCTTGCACACACGGGGAGAGACCCAGTACTTC.

The CDR3 loop is CASSIEGGQNTEAFF. In DNA, the CDR3 is TGTGCCAGTAGTATAGAGGGGGGACAGAACACTGAAGCTTTCTTT. The chain recombines TRBV19 with TRBJ1-1; D may be TRBD1 (6 bases). Germline V gene sequence: CDR1 LNHDA, CDR2 SQIVND (reference sequence). The CDR3 has 15 amino acids. Trimming cost V 0 bases and J 1 base, with 9 bases left between them.

The CDR3 DNA reads TGTGCCAGCATCATGACAGGCTACACTGAAGCTTTCTTT. It codes for CASIMTGYTEAFF. The chain combines TRBV2 with TRBJ1-1; weak D call: TRBD1 (6 bases). V lost 7 bases and J 3 bases, leaving 12 bases between the germline ends. CDR1 is SNHLY and CDR2 is FYNNEI in the germline V gene. This CDR3 region has 13 residues.

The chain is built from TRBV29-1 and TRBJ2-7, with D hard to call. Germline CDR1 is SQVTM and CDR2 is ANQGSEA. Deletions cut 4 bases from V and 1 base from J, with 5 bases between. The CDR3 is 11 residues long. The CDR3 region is CSVGGSYEQYF. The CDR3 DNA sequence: TGCAGCGTTGGGGGATCCTACGAGCAGTACTTC.

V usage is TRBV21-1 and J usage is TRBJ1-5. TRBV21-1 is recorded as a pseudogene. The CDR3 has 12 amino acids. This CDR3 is CASSERAQPQHF. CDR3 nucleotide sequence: TGTGCCAGCTCCGAAAGGGCTCAGCCCCAGCATTTT.

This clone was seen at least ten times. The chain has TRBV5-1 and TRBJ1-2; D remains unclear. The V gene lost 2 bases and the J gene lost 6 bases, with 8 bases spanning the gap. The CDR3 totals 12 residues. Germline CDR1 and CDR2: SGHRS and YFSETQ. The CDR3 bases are TGCGCCAGCAGCTTCGGACGGGATGGCTACACCTTC. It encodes CASSFGRDGYTF. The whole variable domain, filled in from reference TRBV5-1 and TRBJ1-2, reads KAGVTQTPRYLIKTRGQQVTLSCSPISGHRSVSWYQQTPGQGLQFLFEYFSETQRNKGNFPGRFSGRQFSNSRSEMNVSTLELGDSALYLCASSFGRDGYTFGSGTRLTVV.